This passage covers 18 T cell receptor beta chains from one sample sequenced in a study of blood T cell repertoires in COVID-19. The method was immunoSEQ multiplex PCR; TCRdb's version includes in-frame clones alone and lacks a portion of them. The sample lists around 190,000 clones; just over 85% were seen once. Sequencing was done on a sample of peripheral blood. The receptors originated from a man in his forties or fifties with active or convalescent COVID-19.

There are a few counts of this clone. V is TRBV28 and J is TRBJ1-2, with D unresolved. The CDR3 totals 13 residues. Germline CDR1 and CDR2: MDHEN and SYDVKM. Trimming shortened V by 9 bases and J by 8 bases, and 19 bases separated the two germline ends. The CDR3 spells CASLSGNDGGYTF. The CDR3 bases are TGTGCCAGTCTGTCCGGGAACGATGGCGGCTACACCTTC.

This clone was seen once. The J gene is TRBJ2-5, the V gene TRBV20-1; unclear D gene. The V end was cut by 3 bases, the J end by 6 bases, with 5 bases between. The CDR3 extends over 10 amino acids. Germline CDR1 reads DFQATT; CDR2 reads SNEGSKA (reference sequence). The CDR3 loop reads CSASEQTQYF. Here the CDR3 DNA reads TGCAGTGCTAGCGAGCAGACCCAGTACTTC.

The chain combines TRBV5-1 with TRBJ1-1; D not resolved. Germline V gene sequence: CDR1 SGHRS, CDR2 YFSETQ. The CDR3 length is 13 residues. V was shortened by 5 bases and J by 1 base, with 9 bases between the two germline ends. The CDR3 coding sequence is TGCGCCAGCAGGAGCAACCAGAACACTGAAGCTTTCTTT. It codes for CASRSNQNTEAFF.

The V gene is TRBV3-1 (or the pseudogene TRBV3-2), the J gene TRBJ1-2; a possible D gene is TRBD1 (5 bases). Germline-derived CDR1 and CDR2 are LGHDT and YNNKEL (reference sequence). V was cut by 1 base and J by 3 bases, with 15 bases left in between. The CDR3 length is 16 residues. Here the CDR3 DNA reads TGTGCCAGCAGCCAAGTAGTGGGAAGGGGTGACTATGGCTACACCTTC. Translating gives CASSQVVGRGDYGYTF.

This clone has only one observation. The chain joins TRBV5-3 to TRBJ2-7, with TRBD2 identical over 9 bases. TRBV5-3 is recorded as an ORF, its role being uncertain. The CDR3 sequence is 13 residues long. V shed 4 bases and J 3 bases; nucleotides not matched to a gene: 2. Here the CDR3 reads CARSNSGSYEQYF. As DNA, the CDR3 is TGTGCCAGAAGCAATAGCGGGAGCTACGAGCAGTACTTC.

This clone showed up just a few times. The gene calls are TRBV7-3 and TRBJ2-3; possible D gene TRBD2, 6 bases. Germline CDR1 SGHTA, CDR2 FQGTGA. Trimming shortened V by 5 bases and J by 2 bases, and 14 bases separated the two germline ends. The CDR3 has 15 residues. The CDR3 coding sequence is TGTGCCAGCAGCAATGCGGGGTTTTCCACAGATACGCAGTATTTT. It specifies CASSNAGFSTDTQYF.

The chain joins TRBV2 to TRBJ2-7, with a tentative D call TRBD1 (5 bases). The CDR3 covers 14 residues. Trimming removed 7 bases from V and 0 bases from J, with 13 bases in between. Germline V lookup: CDR1 SNHLY, CDR2 FYNNEI. The DNA for the CDR3 is TGTGCCAGCAAAAATAGGGGTGGCTCCTACGAGCAGTACTTC. This encodes CASKNRGGSYEQYF. Based on the CDR3 plus reference TRBV2 and TRBJ2-7, the full variable domain is EPEVTQTPSHQVTQMGQEVILRCVPISNHLYFYWYRQILGQKVEFLVSFYNNEISEKSEIFDDQFSVERPDGSNFTLKIRSTKLEDSAMYFCASKNRGGSYEQYFGPGTRLTVT.

The J gene is TRBJ2-1, the V gene TRBV28; 7 positions agree with TRBD1. CDR1 and CDR2 from the germline V gene are MDHEN and SYDVKM. The CDR3 contains 15 residues. Trimming removed 6 bases from V and 7 bases from J; junction bases left unmatched: 12. DNA for the CDR3: TGTGCCAGCAGCTCCTCCGGGACAGCATCTAATGAGCAGTTCTTC. It translates to CASSSSGTASNEQFF.

V usage is TRBV7-2 and J usage is TRBJ1-1, with TRBD1 matching over 7 bases. The CDR3 consists of 15 residues. The V gene end was trimmed by 5 bases and the J gene end by 4 bases; junction bases not matched to a gene: 10. Germline CDR1 SGHTA, CDR2 FQGNSA. The CDR3 DNA follows: TGTGCCAGCAGCCCTAGTAGGGCAGGGGGCACTGAAGCTTTCTTT. It is translated as CASSPSRAGGTEAFF.

The J gene is TRBJ1-2, the V gene TRBV7-2; 8 bases align to TRBD1. There are 16 residues in the CDR3. Germline lookup yields CDR1 SGHTA and CDR2 FQGNSA. Unmatched junction bases numbered 13, after V lost 5 bases and J lost 5 bases. The DNA of the CDR3 is TGTGCCAGCAGCGGGCAGGGGGCTTCCTTCTGGTATGGCTACACCTTC. Amino acids: CASSGQGASFWYGYTF.

V gene TRBV10-3 combines with J gene TRBJ1-2; the match to TRBD1 covers 8 bases. There are 16 residues in the CDR3. V shed 6 bases and J 4 bases; nucleotides not matched to a gene: 13. Germline V CDR1 and CDR2: ENHRY, SYGVKD. For the CDR3, the DNA is TGTGCCATCAGGGACGGACAGGGAACTTATGTCTATGGCTACACCTTC. Protein: CAIRDGQGTYVYGYTF.

The chain employs TRBV3-1 (or the pseudogene TRBV3-2) and TRBJ1-2; unclear D gene. Trimming stripped 1 base from V and 0 bases from J, with 9 bases between. The CDR3 covers 15 residues. Germline assignment: CDR1 LGHDT and CDR2 YNNKEL (reference sequence). DNA of the CDR3: TGTGCCAGCAGCCAAGTAATACAAGCTAACTATGGCTACACCTTC. It codes for CASSQVIQANYGYTF.

V and J are TRBV5-1 and TRBJ2-3, with TRBD1 matching over 7 bases. The CDR3 extends over 14 amino acids. Germline V CDR1 and CDR2: SGHRS, YFSETQ. V shed 6 bases, J shed 5 bases, and the junction held 9 bases outside the gene matches. The CDR3 protein is CASIGTVFGDTQYF. The CDR3, as DNA: TGCGCCAGCATCGGGACAGTGTTTGGAGATACGCAGTATTTT.

The gene calls are TRBV11-3 and TRBJ2-1; D is perhaps TRBD1 (5 bases). The V end lost 1 base, the J end lost 5 bases, and 6 bases lay between the germline ends. In germline, CDR1 is SGHNT, CDR2 YENEEA. This CDR3 region has 13 residues. The CDR3 loop reads CASSLGQNNEQFF. For the CDR3, the DNA is TGTGCCAGCAGCTTAGGACAGAACAATGAGCAGTTCTTC.

The chain joins TRBV6-5 to TRBJ2-3, with 7 bases matching TRBD1. CDR3 size: 14 residues. Germline V gene lookup returns CDR1 MNHEY and CDR2 SVGAGI. V shed 4 bases and J 3 bases; nucleotides not matched to a gene: 4. Written as DNA, the CDR3 is TGTGCCAGCAGTTCGTCCAGGGGGACAGATACGCAGTATTTT. This gives the protein CASSSSRGTDTQYF.

This chain joins TRBV6-1 and TRBJ1-4, with D tentatively TRBD1 (6 bases). The CDR3 contains 14 residues. Germline V lookup: CDR1 MNHNS, CDR2 SASEGT. The V end was cut by 0 bases, the J end by 7 bases, with 9 bases between. The CDR3 DNA follows: TGTGCCAGCAGTGAAGCACAGGGAACTGAAAAACTGTTTTTT. Residues: CASSEAQGTEKLFF.

J is TRBJ2-1 and V is TRBV19; TRBD1 aligns across 9 bases. Trimming cost V 5 bases and J 7 bases; bases outside gene matches: 6. This CDR3 has 14 amino acids. In germline, CDR1 is LNHDA, CDR2 SQIVND (reference sequence). CDR3 protein: CASSFGQGRNEQFF. The CDR3 nucleotides read TGTGCCAGTAGTTTCGGACAGGGGCGAAATGAGCAGTTCTTC.

This rearrangement joins TRBV2 to TRBJ2-2, with a tentative D call TRBD2 (6 bases). Trimming took off 8 bases at V and 2 bases at J, with 12 bases between the two ends. Per germline, CDR1 SNHLY and CDR2 FYNNEI. This CDR3 has 14 amino acids. CDR3: CASVRDTNTGELFF. In nucleotides, the CDR3 is TGTGCCAGCGTGCGGGATACTAACACCGGGGAGCTGTTTTTT.